This T cell receptor beta chain emerged from a study of regulatory dendritic cells for organ transplantation. The CDR3 has 15 amino acids. V lost 4 bases to trimming and J lost 6 bases, with 16 bases between them. CDR1 and CDR2 (germline): SGHDT, YYEEEE. Generated by immunoSEQ multiplex PCR, the TCRdb table keeps only in-frame clones and is missing some. The table has tens of thousands of clones, around 82% seen once. This clone was seen a handful of times. The material sequenced was naive CD8+ T cells from blood. Subset of the sample: CD45RA+ naive T cells. The chain carries TRBV5-6 and TRBJ2-2; D perhaps matches TRBD2 (5 bases). The sequence was collected from a human donor in good health. CDR3 bases: TGTGCCAGCAGCCCCGAACGAGAGGGCTCCGGGGAGCTGTTTTTT. It translates to CASSPEREGSGELFF.